This entry concerns a single TCR beta chain. Its antigen is unknown. Documented treatment: some 20 received Ad26.COV2.S at low or high dose, single or two shots; about 5 received placebo; per-sample allocation not given. Specimens were obtained on day 63 following the first vaccine or placebo injection. The data originate from a study of Ad26.COV2.S vaccination and SARS-CoV-2 variants. Study results and limitations: Spike-specific TCR breadth ran higher among vaccine recipients than placebo recipients. Spike-specific CD8+ and CD4+ T cell responses reportedly showed substantial breadth after vaccination. Similar non-spike TCR breadth was seen in vaccine and placebo recipients.

The protocol was immunoSEQ multiplex PCR, while the TCRdb copy is restricted to in-frame clones and leaves out a portion. The table includes 440,000 or so clones, approximately 90% detected once. The material sequenced was peripheral blood, taken in a trial of Ad26.COV2.S vaccine versus placebo. The origin of this receptor is a person aged 18-65 years who received the Ad26.COV2.S COVID-19 vaccine or a placebo.

The CDR3 coding sequence is TGTGCCAGCAGCCCCCAGGGCCAGAACTATGGCTACACCTTC. It specifies CASSPQGQNYGYTF. The chain carries TRBV2 and TRBJ1-2; D is perhaps TRBD1 (5 bases). Deletions cut 6 bases from V and 2 bases from J, with 13 bases between. Per germline, CDR1 SNHLY and CDR2 FYNNEI. The CDR3 covers 14 residues.